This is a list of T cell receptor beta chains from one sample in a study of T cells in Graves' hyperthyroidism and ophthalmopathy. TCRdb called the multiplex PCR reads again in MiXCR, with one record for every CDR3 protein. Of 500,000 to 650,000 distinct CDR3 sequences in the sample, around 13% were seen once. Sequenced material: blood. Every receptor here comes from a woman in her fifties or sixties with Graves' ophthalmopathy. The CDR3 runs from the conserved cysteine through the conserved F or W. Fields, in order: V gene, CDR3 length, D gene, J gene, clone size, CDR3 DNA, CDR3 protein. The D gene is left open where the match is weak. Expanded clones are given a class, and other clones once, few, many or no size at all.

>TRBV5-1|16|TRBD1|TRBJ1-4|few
TGCGCCAGCAGCTTGGCTGGACAGGCAACTAATGAAAAACTGTTTTTT
CASSLAGQATNEKLFF
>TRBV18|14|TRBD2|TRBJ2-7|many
TGTGCCAGCTCACCACCGAGCGGGAGCTACGAGCAGTACTTC
CASSPPSGSYEQYF
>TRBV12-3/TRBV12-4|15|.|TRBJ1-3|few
TGTGCCAGCAGTTTTTGGGGGGCGCAAGGAAACACCATATATTTT
CASSFWGAQGNTIYF
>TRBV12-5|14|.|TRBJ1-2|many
TGTGCTAGTGGTTTGGCGACGGGTATCTATGGCTACACCTTC
CASGLATGIYGYTF
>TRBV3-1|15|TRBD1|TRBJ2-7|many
TGTGCCAGCAGCTGGACGACAGGGGATTACTACGAGCAGTACTTC
CASSWTTGDYYEQYF
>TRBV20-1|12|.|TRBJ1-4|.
TGCAGTGCTCCTAGGGCTAATGAAAAACTGTTTTTT
CSAPRANEKLFF
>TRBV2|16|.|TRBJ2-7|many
TGTGCCAGCAGTGAACAGGGACCCAAAAGCTCCTACGAGCAGTACTTC
CASSEQGPKSSYEQYF
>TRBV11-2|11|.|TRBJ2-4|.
TGTGCCAGCAGCCCGGGACACCTGGAGGACTTC
CASSPGHLEDF
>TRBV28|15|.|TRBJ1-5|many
TGTGCCAGCTCCCCGGGGGGCAGGGTAGGACAGCCCCAGCATTTT
CASSPGGRVGQPQHF
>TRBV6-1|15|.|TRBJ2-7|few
TGTGCCAGCAGCACCTATTTTGGGCGGGCCTACGAGCAGTACTTC
CASSTYFGRAYEQYF
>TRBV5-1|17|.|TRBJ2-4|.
TGCGCCAGCAGCTTGGCATGGGGCACAGTAGCCAAAAACATTCAGTACTTC
CASSLAWGTVAKNIQYF
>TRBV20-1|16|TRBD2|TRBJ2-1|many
TGCAGTGCTCCCCGGGCTAGCGGGATAACCTACAATGAGCAGTTCTTC
CSAPRASGITYNEQFF
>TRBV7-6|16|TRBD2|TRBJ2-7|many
TGTGCCAGCAGCCAGAATAGCGGGGCCCCCTCCTACGAGCAGTACTTC
CASSQNSGAPSYEQYF
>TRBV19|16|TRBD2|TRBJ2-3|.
TGTGCCAGTAGTAAAGGGACTAGCCGCAGCACAGATACGCAGTATTTT
CASSKGTSRSTDTQYF
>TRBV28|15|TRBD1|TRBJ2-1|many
TGTGCCAGCACCCCAGGGGGACAGGGTGTCGTGGAGCAGTTCTTC
CASTPGGQGVVEQFF
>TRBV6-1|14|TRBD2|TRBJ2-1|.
TGTGCCAGCAGAACGTTAGCGGGGTACAATGAGCAGTTCTTC
CASRTLAGYNEQFF
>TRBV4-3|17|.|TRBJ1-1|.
TGCGCCAGCAGCCAAGATCTCGTGTCAGGAGGCCCCGCGGAAGCTTTCTTT
CASSQDLVSGGPAEAFF
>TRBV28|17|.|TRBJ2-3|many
TGTGCCAGCAGTTTTCTGTCACAGTACTCCGACACAGATACGCAGTATTTT
CASSFLSQYSDTDTQYF
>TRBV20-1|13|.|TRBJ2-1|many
TGCAGTGCTGGGGGGAGTAAGGTCAATGAGCAGTTCTTC
CSAGGSKVNEQFF
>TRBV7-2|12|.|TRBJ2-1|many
TGTGCCAGCAGCCCGGGGGTCGGGTGGCAGTTCTTC
CASSPGVGWQFF
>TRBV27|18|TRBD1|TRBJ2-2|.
TGTGCCAGCAGTTTATTTGCAATTCGGGCAGGGGGCACCGGGGAGCTGTTTTTT
CASSLFAIRAGGTGELFF
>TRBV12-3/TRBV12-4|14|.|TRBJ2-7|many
TGTGCCAGCAGTTTATCGGGGACCCGGTACGAGCAGTACTTC
CASSLSGTRYEQYF
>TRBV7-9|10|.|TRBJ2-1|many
TGTGCCAGCAGCGCCAATGAGCAGTTCTTC
CASSANEQFF
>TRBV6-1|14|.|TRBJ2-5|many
TGTGCCAGCAGTTACCGTAGGGGACAAGAGACCCAGTACTTC
CASSYRRGQETQYF